The rows below give T cell receptor beta chains drawn from one sample of a study of cytomegalovirus exposure and HLA in healthy donors. Sequenced by immunoSEQ multiplex PCR; TCRdb stores in-frame clones only, minus some. Found here are 180,000 or so clones, approximately 83% of them singletons; the top ten hold 0.098%. Sample: PBMCs. Receptors were obtained from a boy aged 2 to 10 in good health and CMV-seronegative. Each CDR3 is given with its conserved first and last residue. D genes are given only for firm matches. Clone size is given for some rows only: seen once, a few or many times, or a class if the clone is expanded.

v_gene	d_gene	j_gene	len	abundance	CDR3aa	CDR3nt
TRBV11-2	TRBD2	TRBJ2-4	18	NA	CASRTPRGGPEAKNIQYF	TGTGCCAGCAGGACACCCCGGGGGGGGCCAGAAGCCAAAAACATTCAGTACTTC
TRBV11-2	NA	TRBJ1-1	16	NA	CASSSLSAAMNTEAFF	TGTGCCAGCAGCTCCCTCTCCGCAGCGATGAACACTGAAGCTTTCTTT
TRBV2	TRBD1	TRBJ1-5	21	NA	CASRSPGGPGQGVYSNQPQHF	TGTGCCAGCCGTTCTCCAGGTGGTCCGGGACAGGGTGTTTATAGCAATCAGCCCCAGCATTTT
TRBV5-4	NA	TRBJ1-1	14	few	CAGGKGLGSYEAFF	TGTGCCGGGGGCAAAGGGCTAGGCTCTTATGAAGCTTTCTTT
TRBV5-5	NA	TRBJ1-3	15	NA	CASSLEVHSGNTIYF	TGTGCCAGCAGCCTAGAGGTACACTCTGGAAACACCATATATTTT
TRBV29-1	NA	TRBJ2-4	13	NA	CSVVGVFQNIQYF	TGCAGCGTGGTAGGGGTCTTCCAAAACATTCAGTACTTC
TRBV19	NA	TRBJ1-1	10	few	CASFTGEAFF	TGTGCCAGTTTTACGGGTGAAGCTTTCTTT
TRBV6-5	NA	TRBJ2-3	15	NA	CASSYSIPGTDTQYF	TGTGCCAGCAGTTACTCGATACCGGGCACAGATACGCAGTATTTT
TRBV27	NA	TRBJ2-7	14	few	CASKEQIGRDEQYF	TGTGCCAGCAAGGAACAGATCGGCCGCGACGAGCAGTACTTC
TRBV7-8	NA	TRBJ1-1	17	NA	CASSLAVRGWGNTEAFF	TGTGCCAGCAGCTTAGCGGTGCGGGGTTGGGGGAACACTGAAGCTTTCTTT
TRBV27	NA	TRBJ1-3	15	few	CASSLWAGVGNTIYF	TGTGCCAGCAGTTTATGGGCAGGGGTTGGAAACACCATATATTTT
TRBV7-6	NA	TRBJ1-2	13	NA	CASSATANYGYTF	TGTGCCAGCAGCGCGACAGCTAACTATGGCTACACCTTC
TRBV5-1	NA	TRBJ1-5	16	once	CASSPEPRGLNQPQHF	TGCGCCAGCAGCCCCGAGCCCAGGGGCCTCAATCAGCCCCAGCATTTT
TRBV5-4	NA	TRBJ2-7	12	NA	CASSYGEYEQYF	TGTGCCAGCAGCTACGGGGAGTACGAGCAGTACTTC
TRBV4-1	NA	TRBJ2-5	14	NA	CASSQVAVVETQYF	TGCGCCAGCAGCCAAGTCGCGGTAGTGGAGACCCAGTACTTC
TRBV7-2	TRBD2	TRBJ2-7	16	NA	CASSLTVGGNLYEQYF	TGTGCCAGCAGCTTAACGGTGGGGGGGAACCTCTACGAGCAGTACTTC
TRBV7-2	NA	TRBJ2-7	12	NA	CASSSTGYEQYF	TGTGCCAGCAGCTCCACAGGGTACGAGCAGTACTTC
TRBV6-6	NA	TRBJ1-6	13	NA	CASTEVGISPLHF	TGTGCCAGCACCGAAGTCGGTATTTCACCCCTCCACTTT
TRBV7-2	TRBD1	TRBJ1-2	14	NA	CASSLEGTGYGYTF	TGTGCCAGCAGCTTAGAAGGGACAGGGTATGGCTACACCTTC
TRBV5-4	NA	TRBJ1-1	14	NA	CASSHGGRDTEAFF	TGTGCCAGCAGCCATGGTGGTCGGGACACTGAAGCTTTCTTT
TRBV13	TRBD1	TRBJ1-3	16	NA	CASRHQTGVDGNTIYF	TGTGCCAGCAGACACCAAACAGGGGTCGATGGAAACACCATATATTTT
TRBV10-3	NA	TRBJ2-2	14	NA	CATCGEANTGELFF	TGTGCCACCTGCGGGGAGGCGAACACCGGGGAGCTGTTTTTT
TRBV27	NA	TRBJ1-5	14	NA	CASSKRQGNQPQHF	TGTGCCAGCAGCAAAAGACAGGGCAATCAGCCCCAGCATTTT
TRBV30	TRBD1	TRBJ1-2	13	NA	CAWSPTGGDGYTF	TGTGCCTGGAGCCCAACAGGGGGTGATGGCTACACCTTC
TRBV9	NA	TRBJ1-4	15	few	CASSVAGTANEKLFF	TGTGCCAGCAGCGTAGCGGGAACGGCTAATGAAAAACTGTTTTTT
TRBV4-1	NA	TRBJ2-3	16	NA	CASSQVNYPGTDTQYF	TGCGCCAGCAGCCAAGTGAACTATCCTGGCACAGATACGCAGTATTTT
TRBV5-6	TRBD1	TRBJ1-2	15	NA	CASSFGPGGADGYTF	TGTGCCAGCAGCTTTGGACCAGGGGGCGCAGATGGCTACACCTTC
TRBV2	TRBD2	TRBJ2-3	13	NA	CASSGTSADTQYF	TGTGCCAGCAGTGGGACTAGCGCAGATACGCAGTATTTT
TRBV2	TRBD2	TRBJ2-1	17	NA	CASSVGGLAGGSDEQFF	TGTGCCAGCAGTGTCGGCGGACTAGCGGGGGGGTCGGATGAGCAGTTCTTC
TRBV7-2	NA	TRBJ2-1	11	NA	CASSLSGEQFF	TGTGCCAGCAGCTTATCAGGAGAGCAGTTCTTC
TRBV6-1	TRBD1	TRBJ2-2	15	NA	CASRAQGASTGELFF	TGTGCCAGCAGGGCACAGGGGGCGAGCACCGGGGAGCTGTTTTTT
TRBV6-6	NA	TRBJ2-7	12	NA	CASSLLAYEQYF	TGTGCCAGCAGTTTACTAGCTTACGAGCAGTACTTC
TRBV7-9	NA	TRBJ1-2	16	few	CAGARASSDFNYGYTF	TGTGCCGGCGCCAGGGCCAGTTCGGATTTTAACTATGGCTACACCTTC
TRBV18	TRBD1	TRBJ1-2	15	NA	CASSPQGQGHYGYTF	TGTGCCAGCTCACCACAGGGACAGGGACACTATGGCTACACCTTC
TRBV27	TRBD1	TRBJ1-2	16	NA	CASSRRGQGVVYGYTF	TGTGCCAGCAGCCGCCGTGGACAGGGGGTGGTCTATGGCTACACCTTC
TRBV4-3	NA	TRBJ2-1	18	NA	CASSQDGRGIGGGGEQFF	TGCGCCAGCAGCCAAGATGGGAGGGGGATAGGGGGAGGTGGTGAGCAGTTCTTC
TRBV18	TRBD1	TRBJ1-1	16	NA	CASSPSSTGGETEAFF	TGTGCCAGCTCACCATCTTCCACAGGGGGGGAAACTGAAGCTTTCTTT
TRBV4-1	TRBD2	TRBJ2-2	15	once	CASSSGGAGDGELFF	TGCGCCAGCAGCAGCGGGGGGGCCGGTGACGGGGAGCTGTTTTTT
TRBV18	TRBD2	TRBJ2-3	17	NA	CASSPPASGGATDTQYF	TGTGCCAGCTCACCCCCTGCGAGCGGGGGGGCCACAGATACGCAGTATTTT
TRBV7-9	NA	TRBJ1-1	12	NA	CASTLQEIEAFF	TGTGCCAGCACTCTCCAGGAAATTGAAGCTTTCTTT
TRBV7-9	NA	TRBJ2-5	13	NA	CASSTGPWKTQYF	TGTGCCAGCAGTACGGGTCCCTGGAAGACCCAGTACTTC
TRBV21-1	NA	TRBJ1-6	15	NA	CAHSAGGPYNSPLHF	TGTGCCCATTCGGCAGGGGGCCCCTATAATTCACCCCTCCACTTT
TRBV5-1	TRBD1	TRBJ1-3	15	NA	CASSPTGNLGNTIYF	TGCGCCAGCAGCCCGACAGGGAATTTAGGAAACACCATATATTTT
TRBV4-3	TRBD1	TRBJ2-2	15	NA	CASSHGTVNTGELFF	TGCGCCAGCAGCCACGGGACAGTGAACACCGGGGAGCTGTTTTTT
TRBV6-4	NA	TRBJ1-1	11	once	CASRAGAEAFF	TGTGCCAGCAGGGCAGGGGCTGAAGCTTTCTTT